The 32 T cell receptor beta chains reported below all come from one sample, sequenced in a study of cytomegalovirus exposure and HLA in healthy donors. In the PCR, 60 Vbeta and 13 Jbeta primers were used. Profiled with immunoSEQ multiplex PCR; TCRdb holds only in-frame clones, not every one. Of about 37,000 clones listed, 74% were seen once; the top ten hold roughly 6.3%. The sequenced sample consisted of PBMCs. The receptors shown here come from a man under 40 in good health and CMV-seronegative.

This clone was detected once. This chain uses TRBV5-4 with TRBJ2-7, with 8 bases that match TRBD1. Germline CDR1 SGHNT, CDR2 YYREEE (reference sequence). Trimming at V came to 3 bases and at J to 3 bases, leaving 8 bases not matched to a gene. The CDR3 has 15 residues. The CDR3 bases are TGTGCCAGCAGCTCCGGACAGGGAACTCGCTACGAGCAGTACTTC. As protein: CASSSGQGTRYEQYF.

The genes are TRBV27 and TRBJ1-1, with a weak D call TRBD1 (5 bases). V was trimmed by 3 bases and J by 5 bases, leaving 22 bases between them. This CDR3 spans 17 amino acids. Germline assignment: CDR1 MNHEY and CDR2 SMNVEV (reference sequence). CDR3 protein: CASSFLGFWGDQTEAFF. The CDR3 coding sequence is TGTGCCAGCAGTTTCCTGGGATTCTGGGGGGACCAAACTGAAGCTTTCTTT.

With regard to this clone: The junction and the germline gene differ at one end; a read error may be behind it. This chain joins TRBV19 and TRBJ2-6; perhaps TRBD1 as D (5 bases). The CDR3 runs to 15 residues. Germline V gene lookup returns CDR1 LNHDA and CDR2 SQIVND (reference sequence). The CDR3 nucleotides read TGTGCCAGTAGTAACACAGGCTCTGGGGCCAACGTCCTGGCTTTC. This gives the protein CASSNTGSGANVLAF.

In nucleotides, the CDR3 is TGTGCCAGCAGCTTAGCGGGGGCGCAAGAGACCCAGTACTTC. Its protein is CASSLAGAQETQYF. The chain employs TRBV7-3 and TRBJ2-5; D may be TRBD2 (7 bases). Looked up from germline, CDR1 is SGHTA and CDR2 is FQGTGA. The CDR3 spans 14 residues. V gave up 2 bases and J gave up 2 bases, with 9 bases separating them. Drawing the rest from reference TRBV7-3 and TRBJ2-5, the complete variable domain is GAGVSQTPSNKVTEKGKYVELRCDPISGHTALYWYRQSLGQGPEFLIYFQGTGAADDSGLPNDRFFAVRPEGSVSTLKIQRTERGDSAVYLCASSLAGAQETQYFGPGTRLLVL.

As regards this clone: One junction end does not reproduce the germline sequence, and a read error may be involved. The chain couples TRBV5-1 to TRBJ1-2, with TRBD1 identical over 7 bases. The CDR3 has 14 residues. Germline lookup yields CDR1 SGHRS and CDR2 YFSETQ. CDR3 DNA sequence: TGCGCCAGCAGCATCCCCGGGACAGTCTATGGCTACCCCTTC. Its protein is CASSIPGTVYGYPF.

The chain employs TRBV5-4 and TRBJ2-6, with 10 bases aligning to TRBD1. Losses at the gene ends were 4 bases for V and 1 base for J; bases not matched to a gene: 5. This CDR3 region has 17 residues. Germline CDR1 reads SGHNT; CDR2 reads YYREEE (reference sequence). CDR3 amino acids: CASSQGQGTSGANVLTF. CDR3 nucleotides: TGTGCCAGCAGCCAGGGACAGGGGACGTCTGGGGCCAACGTCCTGACTTTC.

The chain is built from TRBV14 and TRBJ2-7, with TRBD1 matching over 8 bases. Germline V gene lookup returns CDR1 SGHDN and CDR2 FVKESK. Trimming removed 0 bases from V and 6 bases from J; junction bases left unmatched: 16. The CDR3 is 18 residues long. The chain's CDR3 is CASSQDQRVGTGWGEQYF. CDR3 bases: TGTGCCAGCAGCCAAGATCAAAGGGTGGGGACAGGATGGGGCGAGCAGTACTTC.

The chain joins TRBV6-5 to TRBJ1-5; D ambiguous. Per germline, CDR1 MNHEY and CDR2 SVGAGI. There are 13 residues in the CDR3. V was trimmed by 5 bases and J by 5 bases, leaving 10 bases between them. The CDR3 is CASSEGRDQPQHF. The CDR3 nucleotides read TGTGCCAGCAGTGAAGGGCGGGATCAGCCCCAGCATTTT.

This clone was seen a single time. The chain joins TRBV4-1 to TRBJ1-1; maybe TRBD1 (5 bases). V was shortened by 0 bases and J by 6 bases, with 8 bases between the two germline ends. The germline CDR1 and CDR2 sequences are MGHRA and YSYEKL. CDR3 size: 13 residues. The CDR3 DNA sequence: TGCGCCAGCAGCCAAGAGGGGGGGGCTGAAGCTTTCTTT. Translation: CASSQEGGAEAFF.

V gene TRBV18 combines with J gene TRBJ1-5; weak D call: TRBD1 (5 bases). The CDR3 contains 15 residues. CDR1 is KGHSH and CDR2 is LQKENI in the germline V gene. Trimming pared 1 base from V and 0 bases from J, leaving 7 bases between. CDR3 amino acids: CASSPQTASNQPQHF. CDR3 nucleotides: TGTGCCAGCTCACCACAGACAGCTAGCAATCAGCCCCAGCATTTT.

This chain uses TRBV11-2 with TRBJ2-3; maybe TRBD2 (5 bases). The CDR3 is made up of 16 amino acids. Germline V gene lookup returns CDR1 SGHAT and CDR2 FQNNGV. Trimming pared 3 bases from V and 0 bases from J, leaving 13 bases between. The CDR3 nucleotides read TGTGCCAGCAGCTTTAACCGGGAACCTAGCACAGATACGCAGTATTTT. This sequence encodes CASSFNREPSTDTQYF.

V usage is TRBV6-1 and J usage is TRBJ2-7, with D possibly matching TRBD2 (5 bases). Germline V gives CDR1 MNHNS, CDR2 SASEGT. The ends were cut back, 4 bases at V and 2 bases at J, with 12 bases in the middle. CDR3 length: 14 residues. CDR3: CASSARALAYEQYF. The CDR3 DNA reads TGTGCCAGCAGTGCGAGGGCCCTGGCCTACGAGCAGTACTTC.

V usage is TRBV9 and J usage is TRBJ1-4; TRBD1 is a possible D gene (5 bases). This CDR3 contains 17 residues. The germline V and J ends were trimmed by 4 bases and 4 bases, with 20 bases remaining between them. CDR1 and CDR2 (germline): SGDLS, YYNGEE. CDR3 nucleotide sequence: TGTGCCAGCAGCCCCCCGCCGGGGGGGACCCTTAATGAAAAACTGTTTTTT. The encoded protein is CASSPPPGGTLNEKLFF. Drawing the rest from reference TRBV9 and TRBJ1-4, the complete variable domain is DSGVTQTPKHLITATGQRVTLRCSPRSGDLSVYWYQQSLDQGLQFLIQYYNGEERAKGNILERFSAQQFPDLHSELNLSSLELGDSALYFCASSPPPGGTLNEKLFFGSGTQLSVL.

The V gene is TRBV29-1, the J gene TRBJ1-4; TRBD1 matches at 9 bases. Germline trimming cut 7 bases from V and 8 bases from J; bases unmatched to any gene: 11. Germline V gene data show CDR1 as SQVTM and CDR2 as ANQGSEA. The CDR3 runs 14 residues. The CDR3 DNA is TGCAGCGCCGGGGGGGGGACAGGGTTCGAAAAACTGTTTTTT. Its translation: CSAGGGTGFEKLFF.

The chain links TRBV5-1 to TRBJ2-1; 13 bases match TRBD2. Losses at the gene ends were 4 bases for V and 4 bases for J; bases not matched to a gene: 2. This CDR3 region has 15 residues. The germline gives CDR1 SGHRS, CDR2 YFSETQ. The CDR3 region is CASSPLAGGYNEQFF. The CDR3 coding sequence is TGCGCCAGCAGCCCACTAGCGGGGGGGTACAATGAGCAGTTCTTC.

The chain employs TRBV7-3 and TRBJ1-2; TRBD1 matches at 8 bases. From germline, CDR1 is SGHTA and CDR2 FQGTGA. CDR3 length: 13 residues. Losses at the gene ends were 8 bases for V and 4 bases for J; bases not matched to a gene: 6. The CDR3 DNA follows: TGTGCCAGCGGCGACAGGGGAATCTATGGCTACACCTTC. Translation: CASGDRGIYGYTF.

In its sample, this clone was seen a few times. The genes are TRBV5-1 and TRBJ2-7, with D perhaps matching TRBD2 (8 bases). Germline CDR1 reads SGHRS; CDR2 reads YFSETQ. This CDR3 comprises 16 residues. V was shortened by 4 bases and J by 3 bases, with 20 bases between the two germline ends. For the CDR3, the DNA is TGCGCCAGCAGCCCCAGGGGGGGGACTAGGGTCTACGAGCAGTACTTC. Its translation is CASSPRGGTRVYEQYF.

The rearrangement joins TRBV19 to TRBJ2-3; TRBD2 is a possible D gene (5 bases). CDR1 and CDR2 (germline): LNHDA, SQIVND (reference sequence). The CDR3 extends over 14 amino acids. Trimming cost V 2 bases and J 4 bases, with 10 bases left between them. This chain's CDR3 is CASSISGYPDTQYF. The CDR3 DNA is TGTGCCAGTAGTATATCGGGGTACCCAGATACGCAGTATTTT.

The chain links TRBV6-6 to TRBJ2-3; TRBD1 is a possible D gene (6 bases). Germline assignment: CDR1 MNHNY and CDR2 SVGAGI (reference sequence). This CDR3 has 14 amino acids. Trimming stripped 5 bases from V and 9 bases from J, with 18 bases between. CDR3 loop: CASSTRDTARTQYF. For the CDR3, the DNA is TGTGCCAGCAGTACCCGGGACACCGCTCGAACGCAGTATTTT.

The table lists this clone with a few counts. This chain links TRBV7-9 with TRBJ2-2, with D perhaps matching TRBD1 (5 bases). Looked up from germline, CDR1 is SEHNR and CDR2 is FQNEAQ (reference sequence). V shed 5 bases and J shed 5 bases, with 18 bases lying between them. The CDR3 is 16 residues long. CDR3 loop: CASSIRQGMDTGELFF. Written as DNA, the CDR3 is TGTGCCAGCAGCATTCGGCAGGGTATGGATACCGGGGAGCTGTTTTTT.

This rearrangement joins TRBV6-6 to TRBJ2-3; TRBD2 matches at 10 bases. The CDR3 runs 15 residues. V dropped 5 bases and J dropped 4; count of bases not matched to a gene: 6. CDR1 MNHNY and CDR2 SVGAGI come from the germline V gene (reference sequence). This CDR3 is CASSPSGRSADTQYF. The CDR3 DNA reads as TGTGCCAGCAGTCCTAGCGGGAGAAGTGCAGATACGCAGTATTTT.

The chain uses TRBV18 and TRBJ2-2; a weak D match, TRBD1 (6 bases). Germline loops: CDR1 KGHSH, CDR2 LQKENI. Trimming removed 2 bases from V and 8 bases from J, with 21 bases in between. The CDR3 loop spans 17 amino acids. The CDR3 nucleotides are TGTGCCAGCTCACCAGCCACAGGGACATCAAAGAGGGGGGAGCTGTTTTTT. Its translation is CASSPATGTSKRGELFF.

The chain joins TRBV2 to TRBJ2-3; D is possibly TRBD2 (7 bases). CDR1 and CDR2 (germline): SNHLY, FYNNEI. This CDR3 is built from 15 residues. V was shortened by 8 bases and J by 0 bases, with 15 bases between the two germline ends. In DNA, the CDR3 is TGTGCCAGCGCGCGAGGGGGGGTGAGCACAGATACGCAGTATTTT. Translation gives CASARGGVSTDTQYF.

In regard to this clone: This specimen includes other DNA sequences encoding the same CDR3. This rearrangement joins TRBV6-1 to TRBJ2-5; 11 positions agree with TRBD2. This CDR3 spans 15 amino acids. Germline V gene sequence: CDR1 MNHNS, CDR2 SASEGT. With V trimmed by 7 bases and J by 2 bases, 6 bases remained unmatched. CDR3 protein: CASTLGLAVQETQYF. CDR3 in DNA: TGTGCCAGCACTTTGGGACTAGCGGTTCAAGAGACCCAGTACTTC.

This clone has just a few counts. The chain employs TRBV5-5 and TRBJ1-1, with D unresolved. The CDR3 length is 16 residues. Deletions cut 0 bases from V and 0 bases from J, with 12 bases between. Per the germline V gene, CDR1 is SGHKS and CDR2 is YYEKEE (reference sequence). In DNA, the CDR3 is TGTGCCAGCAGCTTGGCGGGGTCGATTGTGAACACTGAAGCTTTCTTT. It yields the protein CASSLAGSIVNTEAFF.

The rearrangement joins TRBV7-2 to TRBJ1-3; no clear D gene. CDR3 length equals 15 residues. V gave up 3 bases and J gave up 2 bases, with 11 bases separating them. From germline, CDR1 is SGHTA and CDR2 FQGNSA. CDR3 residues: CASSFTEGPGNTIYF. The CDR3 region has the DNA TGTGCCAGCAGCTTCACCGAGGGCCCTGGAAACACCATATATTTT.

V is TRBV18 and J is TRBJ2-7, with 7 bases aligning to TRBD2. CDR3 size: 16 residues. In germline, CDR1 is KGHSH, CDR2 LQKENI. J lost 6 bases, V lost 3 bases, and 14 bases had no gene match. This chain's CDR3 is CASSPGAGARLPEQYF. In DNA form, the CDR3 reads TGTGCCAGCTCACCTGGGGCGGGAGCCCGCCTGCCCGAGCAGTACTTC.

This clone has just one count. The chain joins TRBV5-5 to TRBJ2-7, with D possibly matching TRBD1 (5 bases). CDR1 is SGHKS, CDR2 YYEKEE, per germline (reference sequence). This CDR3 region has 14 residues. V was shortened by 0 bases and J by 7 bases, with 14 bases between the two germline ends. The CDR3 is CASSLVQGFGEQYF. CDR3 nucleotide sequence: TGTGCCAGCAGCTTGGTTCAGGGTTTCGGGGAGCAGTACTTC.

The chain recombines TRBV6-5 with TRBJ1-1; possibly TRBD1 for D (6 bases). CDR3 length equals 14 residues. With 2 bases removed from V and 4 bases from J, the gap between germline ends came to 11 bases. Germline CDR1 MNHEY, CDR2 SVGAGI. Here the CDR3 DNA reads TGTGCCAGCAGTTACCTGGACAGAGTCACTGAAGCTTTCTTT. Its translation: CASSYLDRVTEAFF.

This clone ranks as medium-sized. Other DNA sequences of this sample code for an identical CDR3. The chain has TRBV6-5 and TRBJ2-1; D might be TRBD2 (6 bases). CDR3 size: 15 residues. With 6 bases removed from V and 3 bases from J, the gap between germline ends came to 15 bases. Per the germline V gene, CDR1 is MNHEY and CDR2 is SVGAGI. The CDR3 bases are TGTGCCAGCAGCCCTCCGGGACTGGGCTACAATGAGCAGTTCTTC. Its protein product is CASSPPGLGYNEQFF.

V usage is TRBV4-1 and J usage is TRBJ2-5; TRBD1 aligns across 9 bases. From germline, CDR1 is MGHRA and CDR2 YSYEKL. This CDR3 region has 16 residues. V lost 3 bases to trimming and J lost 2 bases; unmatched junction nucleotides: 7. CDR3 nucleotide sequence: TGCGCCAGCAGCCAGTTAACAGGGGGCGGACAAGAGACCCAGTACTTC. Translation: CASSQLTGGGQETQYF.

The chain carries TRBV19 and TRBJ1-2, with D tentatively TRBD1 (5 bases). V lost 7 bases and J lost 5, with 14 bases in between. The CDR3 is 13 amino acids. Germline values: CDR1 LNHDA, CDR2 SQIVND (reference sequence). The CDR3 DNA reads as TGTGCCAGTACCTCCTCAGGGATTTATGGCTACACCTTC. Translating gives CASTSSGIYGYTF.